The 30 T cell receptor beta chains below come from one sample, sequenced in a study of metastatic and nonmetastatic thyroid tumors. TCRdb re-called the PCR reads through MiXCR. Of more than 40,000 clones listed, less than 5% are singletons. Every patient underwent thyroid surgery untreated. Sequencing was performed on blood. The receptors come from a female donor with papillary thyroid cancer or a benign thyroid nodule (not recorded which). Some clones in this sample may be carry-over from other donors' samples.

With respect to this clone: An end of the junction differs from the germline gene, which may be a read error. This chain uses TRBV12-5 with TRBJ1-5, with TRBD1 matching over 9 bases. Germline loops: CDR1 LGHNT, CDR2 FRNRAP. The CDR3 is 15 amino acids. The chain's CDR3 is CASGWDRDSNQPQNF. DNA for the CDR3: TGTGCAAGTGGCTGGGACAGGGATAGCAATCAGCCCCAGAATTTT.

This clone has only a few counts. J is TRBJ1-3 and V is TRBV10-2, with D perhaps matching TRBD1 (6 bases). V lost 2 bases to trimming and J lost 6 bases, with 11 bases between them. The germline gives CDR1 WSHSY, CDR2 SAAADI. The CDR3 has 14 amino acids. CDR3 sequence: CASSERGGTNTIYF. The CDR3 DNA sequence: TGCGCCAGCAGTGAGAGGGGGGGGACAAACACCATATATTTT.

This clone was picked up many times. This sequence joins TRBV30 and TRBJ2-1; possibly TRBD2 for D (7 bases). The germline V gene encodes CDR1 GTSNPN and CDR2 SVGIG (reference sequence). V was trimmed by 0 bases and J by 7 bases, leaving 16 bases between them. CDR3 size: 15 residues. CDR3 DNA: TGTGCCTGGAGTGTATTAGGAGCGGGGACAAATGAGCAGTTCTTC. Its translation: CAWSVLGAGTNEQFF.

In this sample, this clone is medium-sized. V usage is TRBV6-4 and J usage is TRBJ2-3; 9 bases line up with TRBD2. V trimming: 3 bases; J trimming: 3 bases; junction bases outside the gene matches: 7. This CDR3 has 16 amino acids. Germline V lookup: CDR1 MRHNA, CDR2 SNTAGT. CDR3 loop: CASSEFPSGETDTQYF. The CDR3 nucleotides are TGTGCCAGCAGTGAATTTCCTAGCGGGGAGACAGATACGCAGTATTTT.

In its sample, this clone was seen many times. The chain joins TRBV7-3 to TRBJ2-5, with TRBD2 matching 10 bases. CDR3 length: 15 amino acids. The J segment lost 4 bases and the V segment lost 5 bases, leaving 7 bases of the junction unmatched. The V gene's germline CDR1 is SGHTA and CDR2 FQGTGA. CDR3: CASSPRLAGVETQYF. The CDR3 nucleotides read TGTGCCAGCAGCCCCCGCCTAGCGGGAGTAGAGACCCAGTACTTC.

This clone was found a few times. This chain joins TRBV27 and TRBJ1-2, with a possible D match to TRBD1 (5 bases). V lost 2 bases and J lost 2, with 9 bases in between. The CDR3 covers 14 residues. CDR1 and CDR2 from the germline V gene are MNHEY and SMNVEV (reference sequence). The CDR3 DNA reads TGTGCCAGCAGTTTACAGGGTGCAAACTATGGCTACACCTTC. This codes for CASSLQGANYGYTF.

This clone has at least ten counts. The genes are TRBV20-1 and TRBJ1-1; TRBD1 matches at 8 bases. The length of the CDR3 is 14 residues. CDR1 and CDR2 (germline): DFQATT, SNEGSKA (reference sequence). J was trimmed by 5 bases and V by 6 bases; bases with no gene match: 11. In DNA form, the CDR3 reads TGCAGTGCAGCAGCGACAGGGGAGGGAACTGAAGCTTTCTTT. Its protein product is CSAAATGEGTEAFF.

This clone has a count of ten or more. The chain recombines TRBV27 with TRBJ1-1; D perhaps matches TRBD1 (6 bases). The V gene's germline CDR1 is MNHEY and CDR2 SMNVEV (reference sequence). Trimming took off 2 bases at V and 8 bases at J, with 15 bases between the two ends. This CDR3 has 14 amino acids. This CDR3 is CASSLRGALSEAFF. CDR3 nucleotide sequence: TGTGCCAGCAGTTTACGGGGGGCTTTATCGGAAGCTTTCTTT.

This clone was recorded many times. The chain employs TRBV27 and TRBJ1-5, with TRBD1 matching over 7 bases. The CDR3 is 15 residues long. The germline CDR1 and CDR2 sequences are MNHEY and SMNVEV (reference sequence). Unmatched junction bases numbered 6, after V lost 4 bases and J lost 3 bases. The CDR3 protein is CASSSVDRDNQPQHF. DNA of the CDR3: TGTGCCAGCAGTTCCGTTGACAGGGACAATCAGCCCCAGCATTTT.

CDR3 in amino acids: CASSVSGRVHEQYF. CDR3 coding DNA: TGTGCCAGCAGTGTCAGCGGGAGAGTCCACGAGCAGTACTTC. The V gene is TRBV6-1, the J gene TRBJ2-7; 8 bases map to TRBD2. From germline, CDR1 is MNHNS and CDR2 SASEGT. CDR3 length: 14 amino acids. V was pared by 4 bases and J by 5 bases, with 7 bases of the junction left unmatched.

This clone was seen ten or more times. This sequence joins TRBV6-1 and TRBJ2-5, with TRBD2 matching 11 bases. This CDR3 is built from 15 residues. Germline CDR1 reads MNHNS; CDR2 reads SASEGT. With V trimmed by 5 bases and J by 5 bases, 7 bases remained unmatched. The CDR3 protein is CASSLTSGTAETQYF. DNA of the CDR3: TGTGCCAGCAGTTTGACTAGCGGGACGGCGGAGACCCAGTACTTC.

On this clone: A much larger clone lies one base from this, so it may be a read error. This sample also contains other DNA sequences that code for the same CDR3. In DNA, the CDR3 is TGTGCCAGCAGGTTACAGGATACTTTACCCCTACACTTT. Translating gives CASRLQDTLPLHF. V is TRBV12-3 or TRBV12-4 and J is TRBJ1-6; D perhaps matches TRBD1 (5 bases). CDR3 length equals 13 residues.

This clone occurred many times. The chain carries TRBV27 and TRBJ1-1; the match to TRBD1 covers 7 bases. Germline assignment: CDR1 MNHEY and CDR2 SMNVEV (reference sequence). V was pared by 2 bases and J by 5 bases, with 8 bases of the junction left unmatched. The CDR3 covers 15 residues. CDR3 protein: CASSLARGLLTEAFF. The CDR3 bases are TGTGCCAGCAGTTTAGCGAGGGGGCTTCTTACTGAAGCTTTCTTT.

This clone was picked up a small number of times. This chain joins TRBV18 and TRBJ2-7; 11 bases fit TRBD1. Trimming took 2 bases from V and 0 from J; bases not matched to a gene: 6. CDR1 and CDR2 from the germline V gene are KGHSH and LQKENI. The CDR3 has 17 amino acids. DNA for the CDR3: TGTGCCAGCTCACCATCCGAAGGGACAGGGGGCTCCTACGAGCAGTACTTC. Translating gives CASSPSEGTGGSYEQYF.

This clone was seen at least ten times. J is TRBJ1-4 and V is TRBV5-1; 10 bases match TRBD1. CDR1 SGHRS and CDR2 YFSETQ come from the germline V gene. The trim removed 5 bases at V and 6 bases at J, leaving 1 base unmatched. This CDR3 is built from 13 residues. The CDR3 loop reads CASSGTGDEKLFF. The CDR3 DNA sequence: TGCGCCAGCAGTGGGACAGGGGATGAAAAACTGTTTTTT.

This clone was recorded at least ten times. V and J are TRBV5-1 and TRBJ1-1; D possibly corresponds to TRBD1 (5 bases). The germline V gene encodes CDR1 SGHRS and CDR2 YFSETQ. CDR3 length: 14 amino acids. V dropped 3 bases and J dropped 1 base, with 10 bases sitting between them. Here the CDR3 reads CASSSMTENTEAFF. DNA for the CDR3: TGCGCCAGCAGCTCTATGACAGAGAACACTGAAGCTTTCTTT.

This clone showed up many times. This chain links TRBV10-1 with TRBJ2-3, with TRBD2 matching 8 bases. The V segment lost 3 bases and the J segment 2 bases; nucleotides outside the gene matches: 4. CDR3 length: 15 residues. Per the germline V gene, CDR1 is WNHNN and CDR2 is SYGVQD (reference sequence). The CDR3 sequence is CASSEPAGDTDTQYF. The CDR3 region has the DNA TGCGCCAGCAGTGAACCAGCGGGAGACACAGATACGCAGTATTTT.

Ten or more counts support this clone. V is TRBV11-3 and J is TRBJ1-1; no clear D. The germline V gene encodes CDR1 SGHNT and CDR2 YENEEA. The CDR3 contains 15 residues. Trimming took 2 bases from V and 0 from J, leaving 10 bases between them. The CDR3 DNA follows: TGTGCCAGCAGCTTATCTTCTGGGATGAACACTGAAGCTTTCTTT. The encoded protein is CASSLSSGMNTEAFF.

This clone has a handful of counts. The chain joins TRBV11-3 to TRBJ1-2, with D unresolved. V lost 0 bases and J 4 bases, leaving 12 bases between the germline ends. Germline loops: CDR1 SGHNT, CDR2 YENEEA. This CDR3 has 15 residues. In DNA form, the CDR3 reads TGTGCCAGCAGCTTAGAAGGAGGACGGGGCTATGGCTACACCTTC. It codes for CASSLEGGRGYGYTF. Combining the CDR3 with reference TRBV11-3 and TRBJ1-2 gives the whole variable domain EAGVVQSPRYKIIEKKQPVAFWCNPISGHNTLYWYLQNLGQGPELLIRYENEEAVDDSQLPKDRFSAERLKGVDSTLKIQPAELGDSAVYLCASSLEGGRGYGYTFGSGTRLTVV.

This sequence joins TRBV5-1 and TRBJ1-4; a weak D match, TRBD1 (6 bases). V lost 4 bases to trimming and J lost 4 bases, with 20 bases between them. CDR1 SGHRS and CDR2 YFSETQ come from the germline V gene. The CDR3 consists of 17 residues. CDR3 coding DNA: TGCGCCAGCAGCCTACCCAACGGACAGAAAAATAATGAAAAACTGTTTTTT. It yields the protein CASSLPNGQKNNEKLFF.

This clone was detected many times. The rearrangement uses TRBV4-2 and TRBJ1-2; D gene unclear. CDR1 and CDR2 (germline): LGHNA, YNFKEQ. With 0 bases removed from V and 8 bases from J, the gap between germline ends came to 19 bases. The CDR3 covers 16 residues. The DNA for the CDR3 is TGTGCCAGCAGCCAAGAGTGGAGGTCACCAGGCCGCGGCTACACCTTC. This gives the protein CASSQEWRSPGRGYTF.

A word on this clone: A much larger clone differs from this one at a single base, so this may be a read error. The chain links TRBV9 to TRBJ2-1; no reliable D call. Germline assignment: CDR1 SGDLS and CDR2 YYNGEE. CDR3 length equals 13 residues. The V gene lost 2 bases and the J gene lost 6 bases, with 9 bases spanning the gap. This CDR3 is CASSVPTLNEQFF. The DNA of the CDR3 is TGTGCCAGCAGCGTCCCGACTCTCAATGAGCAGTTCTTC. Based on the CDR3 plus reference TRBV9 and TRBJ2-1, the full variable domain is DSGVTQTPKHLITATGQRVTLRCSPRSGDLSVYWYQQSLDQGLQFLIQYYNGEERAKGNILERFSAQQFPDLHSELNLSSLELGDSALYFCASSVPTLNEQFFGPGTRLTVL.

Of note for this clone: One end of the junction varies from germline; a read error may be responsible. Other nucleotide sequences from this sample produce the same CDR3. The rearrangement joins TRBV6-9 to TRBJ2-3; TRBD1 is a possible D gene (6 bases). CDR3 length equals 13 residues. The germline V gene encodes CDR1 MNHGY and CDR2 SVAAGI. The CDR3 region has the DNA TGTGCCAGTAGTTACAGGGTGGGAGATGGGCAGTATTTT. It yields the protein CASSYRVGDGQYF.

For this clone: This CDR3 fails to terminate in the conserved phenylalanine or tryptophan, so it likely reflects a read error. J is TRBJ2-7 and V is TRBV20-1, with a possible D match to TRBD2 (6 bases). The CDR3 covers 14 residues. V lost 5 bases and J 5 bases, leaving 19 bases between the germline ends. Germline CDR1 DFQATT, CDR2 SNEGSKA (reference sequence). DNA for the CDR3: TGCAGTGCTCCCATTCTCGGGAGTAGCGACGAGCAGTACCTC. This encodes CSAPILGSSDEQYL.

This clone was seen ten or more times. An end of the junction differs from the germline gene, which may be a read error. Additional DNA sequences in this sample encode the identical CDR3. The gene calls are TRBV2 and TRBJ1-5, with a weak D call TRBD1 (6 bases). The CDR3 runs to 13 residues. Per germline, CDR1 SNHLY and CDR2 FYNNEI. The CDR3 DNA reads TGTGCCAGCAGTGAGACAGGAATGCTGCCCCAGCACTTT. As protein: CASSETGMLPQHF. The full variable domain, completed using reference TRBV2 and TRBJ1-5, is EPEVTQTPSHQVTQMGQEVILRCVPISNHLYFYWYRQILGQKVEFLVSFYNNEISEKSEIFDDQFSVERPDGSNFTLKIRSTKLEDSAMYFCASSETGMLPQHFGDGTRLSIL.

In this sample, this clone turned up many times. The J gene is TRBJ1-2, the V gene TRBV7-3; D unresolved. From germline, CDR1 is SGHTA and CDR2 FQGTGA. Trimming pared 1 base from V and 6 bases from J, leaving 12 bases between. The CDR3 extends over 14 amino acids. The CDR3 region has the DNA TGTGCCAGCAGCTTAAGGGCGGGAAGAAATGGCTACACCTTC. This translates into CASSLRAGRNGYTF.

This sequence joins TRBV6-1 and TRBJ2-5; 11 bases are shared with TRBD2. Germline-derived CDR1 and CDR2 are MNHNS and SASEGT. V was pared by 2 bases and J by 8 bases, with 16 bases of the junction left unmatched. The CDR3 runs to 18 residues. CDR3 nucleotides: TGTGCCAGCAGTGAAACACTAGCGGGAGCCGCGGTAGTGGATACCCAGTACTTC. It is translated as CASSETLAGAAVVDTQYF.

This clone occurred a few times. The junction and the germline gene differ at one end; a read error may be behind it. The CDR3 nucleotides read TGTGCCAGCACTTACTCGCGAGGGAACAATGAGGCTTTCTTT. Translated: CASTYSRGNNEAFF. This chain connects TRBV6-5 to TRBJ1-1; D unclear. There are 14 residues in the CDR3. Germline V gives CDR1 MNHEY, CDR2 SVGAGI.

This clone showed up many times. The genes are TRBV27 and TRBJ2-3; D not certain. Trimming left V 0 bases short and J 5 bases short, with 3 bases between. The CDR3 runs to 12 residues. Germline CDR1 reads MNHEY; CDR2 reads SMNVEV (reference sequence). DNA of the CDR3: TGTGCCAGCAGTTTATCTCTAGATACGCAGTATTTT. It specifies CASSLSLDTQYF.

The V and J genes are TRBV6-1 and TRBJ2-2; 10 nucleotides agree with TRBD1. V lost 3 bases, J lost 4 bases, and 5 bases stayed unmatched. The CDR3 loop spans 16 amino acids. In germline, CDR1 is MNHNS, CDR2 SASEGT. The CDR3 region has the DNA TGTGCCAGCAGTGATTGGACAGGGGGAAGCACCGGGGAGCTGTTTTTT. The encoded protein is CASSDWTGGSTGELFF.